This paragraph covers one T cell receptor (beta chain) sequence. What it binds is not known. Sequencing was performed with immunoSEQ multiplex PCR; in TCRdb, only in-frame clones are kept and a portion is missing. This table has roughly 60,000 clones, roughly 90% appearing once. The source of the sample is a study of cytomegalovirus exposure and HLA in healthy donors. Study outcomes and limitations: It was confirmed in vitro that a few of the CMV-associated chains were specific for CMV antigens.

J gave up 4 bases and V 1 base, and 2 bases lay outside the gene matches. This CDR3 has 16 amino acids. The germline gives CDR1 SGHNT, CDR2 YENEEA. The sample consisted of PBMCs. This receptor was taken from a woman aged 25-40 years in good health and CMV-seronegative. V gene TRBV11-3 combines with J gene TRBJ2-2; TRBD1 matches 11 bases. CDR3 nucleotides: TGTGCCAGCAGCTTAGGGGACAGGGGGACCACCGGGGAGCTGTTTTTT. Protein sequence: CASSLGDRGTTGELFF.